The 30 T cell receptor beta chains given below trace back to one sample, sequenced in a study of blood T cell repertoires in COVID-19. Sequencing was performed with immunoSEQ multiplex PCR; in TCRdb, only in-frame clones are kept and a portion is missing. The table records around 78,000 clones, 90% of them present only once. Sequenced: peripheral blood. The receptors stem from a woman aged 45-59 years in a cohort sampled during active COVID-19.

This clone has a single count. The chain recombines TRBV7-2 with TRBJ2-1; D might be TRBD2 (5 bases). Germline CDR1 reads SGHTA; CDR2 reads FQGNSA. V was shortened by 1 base and J by 0 bases, with 13 bases between the two germline ends. This CDR3 has 17 residues. CDR3 nucleotides: TGTGCCAGCAGCTTAGACTTTGGACGGGGCTCCTACAATGAGCAGTTCTTC. It yields the protein CASSLDFGRGSYNEQFF. The variable domain in full, completed from reference TRBV7-2 and TRBJ2-1, reads GAGVSQSPSNKVTEKGKDVELRCDPISGHTALYWYRQSLGQGLEFLIYFQGNSAPDKSGLPSDRFSAERTGGSVSTLTIQRTQQEDSAVYLCASSLDFGRGSYNEQFFGPGTRLTVL.

This clone appeared a single time. A junction boundary mismatches the germline segment, possibly from a read error. The V gene is TRBV9, the J gene TRBJ1-2; D gene uncertain. This CDR3 comprises 13 residues. Per germline, CDR1 SGDLS and CDR2 YYNGEE. In DNA, the CDR3 is TGTGCCAGCAGCGCCGAAGGTAACTACGGCTACACCTTC. Translated: CASSAEGNYGYTF.

CDR3 sequence reads: CASSGADQGNQPQHF. CDR3 DNA sequence: TGTGCCAGCAGTGGGGCGGACCAGGGCAATCAGCCCCAGCATTTT. V is TRBV28 and J is TRBJ1-5, with D possibly matching TRBD1 (5 bases). Trimming stripped 5 bases from V and 2 bases from J, with 13 bases between. The germline CDR1 and CDR2 sequences are MDHEN and SYDVKM. The CDR3 has 15 amino acids.

This clone showed up just once. The rearrangement uses TRBV2 and TRBJ2-2; 9 bases are a match to TRBD1. Unmatched junction bases numbered 15, after V lost 6 bases and J lost 7 bases. Germline V CDR1 and CDR2: SNHLY, FYNNEI. The CDR3 consists of 17 residues. Here the CDR3 reads CASSLNLDRGNFGELFF. DNA for the CDR3: TGTGCCAGCAGCCTCAACCTGGACAGGGGTAATTTCGGGGAGCTGTTTTTT.

This rearrangement joins TRBV2 to TRBJ1-2; 7 bases line up with TRBD1. The CDR3 is 14 amino acids. V lost 1 base, J lost 5 bases, and 4 bases stayed unmatched. Germline V gene data show CDR1 as SNHLY and CDR2 as FYNNEI. CDR3 sequence: CASSEGAGGYGYTF. In DNA form, the CDR3 reads TGTGCCAGCAGTGAAGGCGCAGGGGGATATGGCTACACCTTC.

This clone was detected a few times. The gene calls are TRBV28 and TRBJ2-3; 7 bases line up with TRBD2. The CDR3 has 16 amino acids. Germline V gene data show CDR1 as MDHEN and CDR2 as SYDVKM. V dropped 6 bases and J dropped 5; count of bases not matched to a gene: 14. This CDR3 is CASSRYRGGSGDTQYF. The DNA of the CDR3 is TGTGCCAGCAGCCGGTATAGGGGCGGGAGTGGAGATACGCAGTATTTT.

This chain links TRBV20-1 with TRBJ2-7; no firm D call. The V gene lost 6 bases and the J gene lost 5 bases, with 11 bases spanning the gap. The CDR3 is made up of 11 amino acids. Germline CDR1 is DFQATT and CDR2 is SNEGSKA (reference sequence). In DNA, the CDR3 is TGCAGTGCCATAAAGTCGGACGAGCAGTACTTC. As protein: CSAIKSDEQYF.

The chain links TRBV11-1 to TRBJ2-5, with 13 bases identical to TRBD2. Germline lookup yields CDR1 SGHAT and CDR2 FQDESV (reference sequence). The CDR3 runs to 16 residues. J gave up 4 bases and V 5 bases, and 7 bases lay outside the gene matches. For the CDR3, the DNA is TGTGCCAGCAGCCTCCAACTAGCGGGAGGGGGAGAGACCCAGTACTTC. This encodes CASSLQLAGGGETQYF.

J is TRBJ2-3 and V is TRBV29-1, with 13 positions matching TRBD2. The CDR3 extends over 17 amino acids. The germline CDR1 and CDR2 sequences are SQVTM and ANQGSEA. Trimming took 7 bases from V and 3 from J; bases not matched to a gene: 13. The CDR3 loop is CSADPGLAGLQTDTQYF. The DNA for the CDR3 is TGCAGCGCTGACCCGGGACTAGCGGGGTTACAAACAGATACGCAGTATTTT.

The chain uses TRBV6-4 and TRBJ2-3; 13 nucleotides align to TRBD2. The length of the CDR3 is 15 residues. J lost 9 bases, V lost 3 bases, and 6 bases had no gene match. CDR1 MRHNA and CDR2 SNTAGT come from the germline V gene. Here the CDR3 DNA reads TGTGCCAGCAGTGAGTCCGGGACTAGCGGGACCACGCAGTATTTT. Translating gives CASSESGTSGTTQYF.

In nucleotides, the CDR3 is TGTGCCAGCAGCTCGAACAGGGGTGAGCAGTTCTTC. This encodes CASSSNRGEQFF. The rearrangement uses TRBV7-2 and TRBJ2-1, with TRBD1 matching over 7 bases. After removal of 4 bases from V and 9 bases from J, the junction contained 3 bases not matched to a gene. The length of the CDR3 is 12 residues. Germline-derived CDR1 and CDR2 are SGHTA and FQGNSA.

The rearrangement uses TRBV7-9 and TRBJ1-1, with D tentatively TRBD1 (6 bases). This CDR3 comprises 16 residues. Germline values: CDR1 SEHNR, CDR2 FQNEAQ (reference sequence). V gave up 5 bases and J gave up 2 bases, with 18 bases separating them. CDR3 in amino acids: CASSPQGGHTNTEAFF. The CDR3 DNA is TGTGCCAGCAGCCCCCAAGGGGGACATACCAACACTGAAGCTTTCTTT.

The CDR3 sequence is CASSLDRGTEAFF. The DNA of the CDR3 is TGTGCCAGCAGCTTAGACAGGGGAACTGAAGCTTTCTTT. The chain carries TRBV7-7 and TRBJ1-1; the match to TRBD1 covers 7 bases. Germline values: CDR1 SSHAT, CDR2 FNYEAQ (reference sequence). The ends lost 1 base at V and 5 bases at J; junction bases unmatched: 1. The CDR3 contains 13 residues.

This chain uses TRBV5-1 with TRBJ1-3; TRBD1 agrees at 8 bases. There are 16 residues in the CDR3. The germline CDR1 and CDR2 sequences are SGHRS and YFSETQ. After removal of 3 bases from V and 4 bases from J, the junction contained 9 bases not matched to a gene. CDR3 in amino acids: CASSYGQGNFGNTIYF. The CDR3 coding sequence is TGCGCCAGCAGCTATGGACAGGGAAACTTCGGAAACACCATATATTTT.

CDR3 sequence (DNA): TGTGCCAGCTCACCATCTAGCGGCACCGACTACAATGAGCAGTTCTTC. It codes for CASSPSSGTDYNEQFF. The J gene is TRBJ2-1, the V gene TRBV18; 7 positions agree with TRBD2. CDR1 is KGHSH, CDR2 LQKENI, per germline. This CDR3 is 16 amino acids long. Trimming removed 2 bases from V and 3 bases from J; junction bases left unmatched: 7.

The gene calls are TRBV1 and TRBJ2-7; whether TRBD2, the table's D call, matches the DNA was not checked. TRBV1 is termed a pseudogene. The CDR3 has 12 residues. CDR3 loop: CTSTSGSSEQYF. The DNA for the CDR3 is TGCACCAGCACGAGCGGGAGTAGCGAGCAGTACTTC.

This chain connects TRBV9 to TRBJ2-1; perhaps TRBD2 as D (5 bases). V was pared by 4 bases and J by 10 bases, with 9 bases between. Per the germline V gene, CDR1 is SGDLS and CDR2 is YYNGEE. CDR3 size: 11 residues. The CDR3: CASSSPGEQFF. The CDR3, as DNA: TGTGCCAGCAGCTCCCCGGGAGAGCAGTTCTTC.

The chain recombines TRBV20-1 with TRBJ2-7; no firm D call. CDR3 size: 11 residues. The V end lost 5 bases, the J end lost 4 bases, and 9 bases lay between the germline ends. The germline V gene encodes CDR1 DFQATT and CDR2 SNEGSKA (reference sequence). The CDR3 DNA reads TGCAGTGCTCCCCTTCTTTACGAGCAGTACTTC. The encoded protein is CSAPLLYEQYF.

The chain has TRBV18 and TRBJ1-3, with D tentatively TRBD1 (5 bases). Germline CDR1 is KGHSH and CDR2 is LQKENI. The CDR3 is 15 amino acids. V lost 3 bases to trimming and J lost 7 bases, with 16 bases between them. CDR3 nucleotides: TGTGCCAGCTCACCCTCCCAGGGACTGGGGAACACCATATATTTT. It yields the protein CASSPSQGLGNTIYF. Complete variable domain (other parts from reference TRBV18 and TRBJ1-3): NAGVMQNPRHLVRRRGQEARLRCSPMKGHSHVYWYRQLPEEGLKFMVYLQKENIIDESGMPKERFSAEFPKEGPSILRIQQVVRGDSAAYFCASSPSQGLGNTIYFGEGSWLTVV.

This clone appeared a single time. The chain joins TRBV2 to TRBJ2-6, with D hard to call. The CDR3 contains 13 residues. The ends were cut back, 7 bases at V and 1 base at J, with 5 bases in the middle. Germline V gene data show CDR1 as SNHLY and CDR2 as FYNNEI. The CDR3 here is CASKSSGANVLTF. CDR3 DNA sequence: TGTGCCAGCAAGAGTTCTGGGGCCAACGTCCTGACTTTC.

This chain uses TRBV11-2 with TRBJ1-1; no definite D call. The germline gives CDR1 SGHAT, CDR2 FQNNGV. This CDR3 has 14 amino acids. The V end was cut by 4 bases, the J end by 1 base, with 10 bases between. The CDR3 sequence: CASSYGSRNTEAFF. The DNA of the CDR3 is TGTGCCAGCAGCTACGGGTCAAGGAACACTGAAGCTTTCTTT.

The CDR3 reads CAISDRTSGPETQYF. The CDR3 bases are TGTGCCATCAGTGATCGTACTAGCGGACCAGAGACCCAGTACTTC. The rearrangement links TRBV10-3 to TRBJ2-5, with 8 bases identical to TRBD2. This CDR3 has 15 amino acids. Germline V gene lookup returns CDR1 ENHRY and CDR2 SYGVKD. The V segment lost 3 bases and the J segment 4 bases; nucleotides outside the gene matches: 7.

This rearrangement joins TRBV19 to TRBJ1-5; 8 nucleotides line up with TRBD1. Looked up from germline, CDR1 is LNHDA and CDR2 is SQIVND (reference sequence). Trimming at V came to 6 bases and at J to 6 bases, leaving 7 bases not matched to a gene. The CDR3 sequence is 14 residues long. The CDR3 DNA reads TGTGCCAGTAGCAGAGACAGGGGTGCTCAGCCCCAGCATTTT. Amino acids: CASSRDRGAQPQHF. Full variable domain (rest looked up from reference TRBV19 and TRBJ1-5): DGGITQSPKYLFRKEGQNVTLSCEQNLNHDAMYWYRQDPGQGLRLIYYSQIVNDFQKGDIAEGYSVSREKKESFPLTVTSAQKNPTAFYLCASSRDRGAQPQHFGDGTRLSIL.

This sequence joins TRBV18 and TRBJ1-1, with D unresolved. The CDR3 is made up of 13 amino acids. Trimming cost V 3 bases and J 8 bases, with 13 bases left between them. CDR1 and CDR2 from the germline V gene are KGHSH and LQKENI. The CDR3 protein is CASSPTQYGEAFF. The CDR3 nucleotides read TGTGCCAGCTCACCTACACAGTATGGAGAAGCTTTCTTT. Using reference TRBV18 and TRBJ1-1 for the parts outside the CDR3, the full variable domain is NAGVMQNPRHLVRRRGQEARLRCSPMKGHSHVYWYRQLPEEGLKFMVYLQKENIIDESGMPKERFSAEFPKEGPSILRIQQVVRGDSAAYFCASSPTQYGEAFFGQGTRLTVV.

The chain couples TRBV28 to TRBJ1-3; 7 bases agree with TRBD1. The CDR3 sequence is 14 residues long. Germline V gene lookup returns CDR1 MDHEN and CDR2 SYDVKM. J was trimmed by 4 bases and V by 4 bases; bases with no gene match: 4. The CDR3, as DNA: TGTGCCAGCAGTTCCCCGACAGGGGGAAACACCATATATTTT. It translates to CASSSPTGGNTIYF. Full variable domain (outside the CDR3, taken from reference TRBV28 and TRBJ1-3): DVKVTQSSRYLVKRTGEKVFLECVQDMDHENMFWYRQDPGLGLRLIYFSYDVKMKEKGDIPEGYSVSREKKERFSLILESASTNQTSMYLCASSSPTGGNTIYFGEGSWLTVV.

This rearrangement joins TRBV13 to TRBJ1-2, with 9 bases lining up with TRBD1. The junction had 16 bases not matched to a gene; V was cut back by 1 base and J by 7 bases. Germline values: CDR1 PRHDT, CDR2 FYEKMQ (reference sequence). The CDR3 is made up of 18 amino acids. CDR3 nucleotide sequence: TGTGCCAGCAGCTTAGCGGCTAATAGGGGACAGGGTTTGGGTGGCTACACCTTC. As protein: CASSLAANRGQGLGGYTF. Full variable domain (rest looked up from reference TRBV13 and TRBJ1-2): AAGVIQSPRHLIKEKRETATLKCYPIPRHDTVYWYQQGPGQDPQFLISFYEKMQSDKGSIPDRFSAQQFSDYHSELNMSSLELGDSALYFCASSLAANRGQGLGGYTFGSGTRLTVV.

The chain recombines TRBV5-1 with TRBJ1-4, with a possible D match to TRBD1 (5 bases). The ends were cut back, 6 bases at V and 4 bases at J, with 13 bases in the middle. This CDR3 is built from 14 residues. Germline CDR1 and CDR2: SGHRS and YFSETQ. The CDR3 DNA is TGCGCCAGCACATCGACAGACCATAATGAAAAACTGTTTTTT. This codes for CASTSTDHNEKLFF.

The chain carries TRBV6-6 and TRBJ1-1; no definite D call. The germline V and J ends were trimmed by 4 bases and 12 bases, with 15 bases remaining between them. In germline, CDR1 is MNHNY, CDR2 SVGAGI (reference sequence). This CDR3 contains 12 residues. CDR3 sequence reads: CASSSSVENTFF. The CDR3 nucleotides read TGTGCCAGCAGTTCCTCAGTGGAGAATACTTTCTTT.

The chain combines TRBV5-8 with TRBJ1-6; D is unresolved. The V end was cut by 1 base, the J end by 7 bases, with 9 bases between. The CDR3 spans 14 residues. CDR1 and CDR2 from the germline V gene are SGHTS and YDEGEE. The CDR3 region has the DNA TGTGCCAGCAGCTTGCACGGGGAAAATTCACCCCTCCACTTT. This gives the protein CASSLHGENSPLHF.

The rearrangement links TRBV3-1 (or the pseudogene TRBV3-2) to TRBJ2-3; 12 bases fit TRBD2. The CDR3 has 16 amino acids. V lost 7 bases, J lost 2 bases, and 7 bases stayed unmatched. The germline gives CDR1 LGHDT, CDR2 YNNKEL (reference sequence). The CDR3 region has the DNA TGTGCCAGCATGTACTCTAGCGGGGGGGCCACAGATACGCAGTATTTT. As protein: CASMYSSGGATDTQYF.